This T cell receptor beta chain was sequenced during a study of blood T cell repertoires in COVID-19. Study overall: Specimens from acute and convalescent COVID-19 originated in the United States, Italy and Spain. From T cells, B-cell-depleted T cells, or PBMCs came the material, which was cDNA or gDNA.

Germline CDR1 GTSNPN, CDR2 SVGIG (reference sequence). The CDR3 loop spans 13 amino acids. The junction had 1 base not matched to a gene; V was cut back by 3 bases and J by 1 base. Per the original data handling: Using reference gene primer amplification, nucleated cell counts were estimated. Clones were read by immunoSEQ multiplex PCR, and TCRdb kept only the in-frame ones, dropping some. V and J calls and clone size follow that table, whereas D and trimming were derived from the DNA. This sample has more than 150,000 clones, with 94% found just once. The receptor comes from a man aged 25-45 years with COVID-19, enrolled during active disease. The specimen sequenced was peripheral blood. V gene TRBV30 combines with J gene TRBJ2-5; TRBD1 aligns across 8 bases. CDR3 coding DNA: TGTGCCTGGAGGGACAGGGCCCAAGAGACCCAGTACTTC. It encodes CAWRDRAQETQYF.